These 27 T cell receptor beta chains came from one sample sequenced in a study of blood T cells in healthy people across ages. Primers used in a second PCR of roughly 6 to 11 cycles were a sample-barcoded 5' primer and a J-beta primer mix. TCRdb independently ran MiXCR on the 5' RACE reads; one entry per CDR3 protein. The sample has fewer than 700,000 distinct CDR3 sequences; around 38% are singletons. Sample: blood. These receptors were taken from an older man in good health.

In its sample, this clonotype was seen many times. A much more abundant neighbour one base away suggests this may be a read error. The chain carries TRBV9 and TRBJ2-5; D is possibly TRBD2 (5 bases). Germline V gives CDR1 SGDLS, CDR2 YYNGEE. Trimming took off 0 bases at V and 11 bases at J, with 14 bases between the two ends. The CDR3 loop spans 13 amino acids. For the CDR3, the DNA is TGTGCCAGCAGCGTAGAAGCGGAGACTGGGCAGTACTTC. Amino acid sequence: CASSVEAETGQYF.

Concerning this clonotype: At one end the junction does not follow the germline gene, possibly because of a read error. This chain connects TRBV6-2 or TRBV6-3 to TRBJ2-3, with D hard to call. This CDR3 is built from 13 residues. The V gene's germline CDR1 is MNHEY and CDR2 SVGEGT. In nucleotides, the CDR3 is TGTGCCAGCAGATACTCGACCGCAGATACGCAGTATTTT. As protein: CASRYSTADTQYF.

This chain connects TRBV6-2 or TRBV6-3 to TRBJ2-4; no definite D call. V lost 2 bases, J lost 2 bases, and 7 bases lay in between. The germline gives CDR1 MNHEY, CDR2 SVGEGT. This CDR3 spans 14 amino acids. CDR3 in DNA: TGTGCCAGCAGTTACGGATTCTCCAAAAACATTCAGTACTTC. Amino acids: CASSYGFSKNIQYF.

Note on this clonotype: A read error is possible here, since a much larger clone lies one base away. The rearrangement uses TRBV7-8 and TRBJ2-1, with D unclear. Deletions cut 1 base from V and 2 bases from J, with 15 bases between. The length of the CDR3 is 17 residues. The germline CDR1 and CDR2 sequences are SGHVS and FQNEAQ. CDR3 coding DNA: TGTGCCAGCAGCTTAGGGGCCGTGAGTGTCGCCTACAATGAGCAGTTCTTC. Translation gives CASSLGAVSVAYNEQFF.

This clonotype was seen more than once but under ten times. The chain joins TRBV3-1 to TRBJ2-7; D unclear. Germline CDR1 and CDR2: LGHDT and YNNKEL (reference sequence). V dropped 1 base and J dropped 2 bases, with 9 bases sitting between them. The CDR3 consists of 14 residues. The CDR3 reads CASSQVPLPYEQYF. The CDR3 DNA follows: TGTGCCAGCAGCCAAGTTCCGCTTCCCTACGAGCAGTACTTC.

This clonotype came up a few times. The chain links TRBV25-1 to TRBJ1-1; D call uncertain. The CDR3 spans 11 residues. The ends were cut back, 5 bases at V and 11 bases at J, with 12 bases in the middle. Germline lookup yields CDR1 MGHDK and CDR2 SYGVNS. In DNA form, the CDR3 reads TGTGCCAGCAGTTCTGCGGTAATTGCTTTCTTT. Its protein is CASSSAVIAFF.

The CDR3, as DNA: TGTGCCACCAGCGGGAATGGTAGGGGGTTTGAGGCCCAGTACTTC. Translating gives CATSGNGRGFEAQYF. The V call is TRBV15, the J call TRBJ2-4, with D maybe TRBD1 (6 bases). This CDR3 is built from 15 residues. V lost 5 bases, J lost 13 bases, and 24 bases lay in between. Germline V gives CDR1 LNHNV, CDR2 YYDKDF (reference sequence).

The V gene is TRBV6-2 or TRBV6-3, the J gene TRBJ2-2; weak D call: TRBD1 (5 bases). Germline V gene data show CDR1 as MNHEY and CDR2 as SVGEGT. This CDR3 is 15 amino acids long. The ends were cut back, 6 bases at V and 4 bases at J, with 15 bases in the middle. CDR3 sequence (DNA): TGTGCCAGCAGCAGACAGAACCGTATCACCGGGGAGCTGTTTTTT. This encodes CASSRQNRITGELFF.

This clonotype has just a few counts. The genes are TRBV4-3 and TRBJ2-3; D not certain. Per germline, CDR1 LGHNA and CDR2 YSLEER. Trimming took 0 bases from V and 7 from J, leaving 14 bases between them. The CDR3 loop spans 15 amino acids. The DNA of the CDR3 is TGCGCCAGCAGCCAAGAGAGAGACCCACGGAATACGCAGTATTTT. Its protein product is CASSQERDPRNTQYF.

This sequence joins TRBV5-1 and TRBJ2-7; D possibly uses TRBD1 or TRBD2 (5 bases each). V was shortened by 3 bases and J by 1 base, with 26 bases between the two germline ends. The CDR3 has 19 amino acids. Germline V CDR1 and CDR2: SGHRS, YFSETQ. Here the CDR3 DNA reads TGCGCCAGCAGCTACATGCCGGGACGAGCGGTTACCCCGTCCTACGAGCAGTACTTC. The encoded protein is CASSYMPGRAVTPSYEQYF.

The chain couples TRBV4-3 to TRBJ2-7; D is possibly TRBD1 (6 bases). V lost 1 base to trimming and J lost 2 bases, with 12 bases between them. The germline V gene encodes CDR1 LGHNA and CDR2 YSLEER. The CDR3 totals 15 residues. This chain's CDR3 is CASSQGPGATYEQYF. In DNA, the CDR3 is TGCGCCAGCAGCCAAGGCCCAGGGGCTACCTACGAGCAGTACTTC.

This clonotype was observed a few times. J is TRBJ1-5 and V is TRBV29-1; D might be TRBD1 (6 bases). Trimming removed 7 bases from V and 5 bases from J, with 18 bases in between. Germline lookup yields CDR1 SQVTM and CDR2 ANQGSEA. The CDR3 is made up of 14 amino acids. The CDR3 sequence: CSAQQGFGDQPQHF. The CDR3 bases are TGCAGCGCGCAACAGGGATTCGGAGATCAGCCCCAGCATTTT.

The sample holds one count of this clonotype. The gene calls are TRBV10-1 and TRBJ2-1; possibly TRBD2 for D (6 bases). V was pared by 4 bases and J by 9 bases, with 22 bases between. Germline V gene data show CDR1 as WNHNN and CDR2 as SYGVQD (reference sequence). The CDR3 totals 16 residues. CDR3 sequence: CASSGPVRGKRVEQFF. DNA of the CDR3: TGCGCCAGCAGTGGACCCGTCCGGGGGAAAAGGGTTGAGCAGTTCTTC.

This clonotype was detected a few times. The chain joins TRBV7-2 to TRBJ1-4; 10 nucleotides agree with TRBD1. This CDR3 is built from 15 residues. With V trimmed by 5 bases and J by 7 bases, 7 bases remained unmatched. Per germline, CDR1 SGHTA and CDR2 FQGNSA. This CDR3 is CASSTRQGASEKLFF. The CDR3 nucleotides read TGTGCCAGCAGCACCCGACAGGGGGCAAGTGAAAAACTGTTTTTT.

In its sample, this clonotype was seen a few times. The CDR3 sequence is CASSSGGGAGGLSYGYTF. For the CDR3, the DNA is TGTGCCAGCAGCTCCGGGGGAGGGGCCGGTGGCCTGTCTTATGGCTACACCTTC. This chain connects TRBV7-9 to TRBJ1-2; TRBD1 is a possible D gene (5 bases). CDR1 and CDR2 from the germline V gene are SEHNR and FQNEAQ (reference sequence). The V gene lost 4 bases and the J gene lost 5 bases, with 26 bases spanning the gap. This CDR3 spans 18 amino acids.

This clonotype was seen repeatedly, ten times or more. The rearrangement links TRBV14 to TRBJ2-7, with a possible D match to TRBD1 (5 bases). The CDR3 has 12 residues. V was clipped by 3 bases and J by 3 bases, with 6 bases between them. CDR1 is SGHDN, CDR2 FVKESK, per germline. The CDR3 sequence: CASSQQGYEQYF. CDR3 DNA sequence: TGTGCCAGCAGCCAGCAGGGCTACGAGCAGTACTTC. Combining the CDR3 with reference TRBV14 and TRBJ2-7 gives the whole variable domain EAGVTQFPSHSVIEKGQTVTLRCDPISGHDNLYWYRRVMGKEIKFLLHFVKESKQDESGMPNNRFLAERTGGTYSTLKVQPAELEDSGVYFCASSQQGYEQYFGPGTRLTVT.

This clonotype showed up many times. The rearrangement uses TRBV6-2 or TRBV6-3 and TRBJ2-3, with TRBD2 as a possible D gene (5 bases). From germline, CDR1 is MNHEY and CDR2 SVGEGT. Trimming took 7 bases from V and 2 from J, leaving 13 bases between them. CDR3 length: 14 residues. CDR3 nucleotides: TGTGCCAGCATGCAGCGGAGCCCCACAGATACGCAGTATTTT. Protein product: CASMQRSPTDTQYF.

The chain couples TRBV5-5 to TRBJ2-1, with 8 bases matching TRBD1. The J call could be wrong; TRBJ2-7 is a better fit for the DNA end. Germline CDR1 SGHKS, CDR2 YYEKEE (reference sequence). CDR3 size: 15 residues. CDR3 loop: CASSLDGQGYNEQYF. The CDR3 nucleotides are TGTGCCAGCAGCTTGGATGGACAGGGTTACAATGAGCAGTACTTC.

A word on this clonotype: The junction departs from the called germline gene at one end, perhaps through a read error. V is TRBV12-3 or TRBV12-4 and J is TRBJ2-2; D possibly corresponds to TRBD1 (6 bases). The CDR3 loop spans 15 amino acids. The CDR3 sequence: CASQGQPPNAGELFF. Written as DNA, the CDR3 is TGTGCCAGCCAGGGGCAGCCCCCGAACGCCGGGGAGCTGTTTTTT.

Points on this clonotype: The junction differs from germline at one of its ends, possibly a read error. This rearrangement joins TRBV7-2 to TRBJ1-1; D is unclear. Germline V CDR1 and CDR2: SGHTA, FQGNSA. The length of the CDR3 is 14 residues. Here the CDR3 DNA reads TGTGCCAGCAACTTAGGACTAGTCTCCCCTGAAGCTTTCTTT. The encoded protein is CASNLGLVSPEAFF.

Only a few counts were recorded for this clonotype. The CDR3: CASSQTSGSHNEQYF. The CDR3 bases are TGTGCCAGCAGCCAGACTAGCGGGAGCCATAATGAGCAGTACTTC. This chain joins TRBV4-2 and TRBJ2-4; 12 bases map to TRBD2. The CDR3 consists of 15 residues. Per the germline V gene, CDR1 is LGHNA and CDR2 is YNFKEQ. V was pared by 3 bases and J by 13 bases, with 10 bases of the junction left unmatched.

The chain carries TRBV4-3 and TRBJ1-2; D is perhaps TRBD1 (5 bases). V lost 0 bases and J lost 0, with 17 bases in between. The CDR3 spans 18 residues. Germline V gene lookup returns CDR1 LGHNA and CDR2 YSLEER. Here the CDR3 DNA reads TGCGCCAGCAGCCAAGATCCTGGGGGGACCCAAACTAACTATGGCTACACCTTC. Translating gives CASSQDPGGTQTNYGYTF.

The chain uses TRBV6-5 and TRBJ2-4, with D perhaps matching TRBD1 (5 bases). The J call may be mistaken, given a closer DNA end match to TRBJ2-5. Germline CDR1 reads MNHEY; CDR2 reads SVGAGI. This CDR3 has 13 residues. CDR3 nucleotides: TGTGCCAGCACCACAGGAGTGCAAGAGACCCAGTACTTC. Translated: CASTTGVQETQYF.

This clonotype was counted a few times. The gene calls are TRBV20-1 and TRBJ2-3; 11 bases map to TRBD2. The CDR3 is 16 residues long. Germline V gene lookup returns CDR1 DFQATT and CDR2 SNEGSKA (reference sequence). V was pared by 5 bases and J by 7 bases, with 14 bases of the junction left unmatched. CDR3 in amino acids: CSASSPTSGDTYTQYF. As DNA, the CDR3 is TGCAGTGCTTCTAGTCCGACTAGCGGGGACACCTATACGCAGTATTTT.

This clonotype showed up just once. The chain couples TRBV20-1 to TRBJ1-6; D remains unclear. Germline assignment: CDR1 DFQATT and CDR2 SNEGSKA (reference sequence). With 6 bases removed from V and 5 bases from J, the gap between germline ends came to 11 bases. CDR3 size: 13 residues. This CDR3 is CSATGSDNSPLHF. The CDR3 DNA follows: TGCAGTGCCACCGGGAGTGATAATTCACCCCTCCACTTT.

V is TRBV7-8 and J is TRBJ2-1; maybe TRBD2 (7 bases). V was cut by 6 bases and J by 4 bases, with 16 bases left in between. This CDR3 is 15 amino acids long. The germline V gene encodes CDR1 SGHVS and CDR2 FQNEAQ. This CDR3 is CASSPNRGAYNEQFF. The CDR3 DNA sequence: TGTGCCAGCAGTCCGAACCGGGGGGCATACAATGAGCAGTTCTTC.

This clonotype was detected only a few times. CDR3 loop: CASSKSTPFYNEQFF. The CDR3, as DNA: TGTGCCAGCAGTAAGTCTACACCCTTCTACAATGAGCAGTTCTTC. V gene TRBV2 combines with J gene TRBJ2-1; D unresolved. Germline assignment: CDR1 SNHLY and CDR2 FYNNEI. The germline V and J ends were trimmed by 5 bases and 3 bases, with 14 bases remaining between them. The CDR3 consists of 15 residues.